This T cell receptor (beta chain) was captured by sequencing in a study of blood T cell repertoires in COVID-19. Study-level background: Sites in the United States, Italy and Spain provided acute and convalescent COVID-19 samples. T cells, B-cell-depleted T cells, or PBMCs supplied cDNA or gDNA.

How the authors handled the data: Estimation of nucleated cell counts was performed using reference gene primer amplification. Clones were sequenced by immunoSEQ multiplex PCR, and TCRdb holds only the in-frame ones, with some missing. V and J calls plus clone size are reproduced from that table; the DNA served to infer D and trimming. The sample lists approximately 200,000 clones; about 86% were seen once. This clone was counted a single time. With 3 bases clipped from V and 4 bases from J, the junction kept 9 bases outside the gene matches. The CDR3 spans 15 residues. Looked up from germline, CDR1 is SGHNT and CDR2 is YYREEE (reference sequence).

This rearrangement joins TRBV5-4 to TRBJ2-5, with TRBD2 matching over 7 bases. The sequence was collected from a woman in her twenties or thirties who had recovered from COVID-19. Sequencing was performed on peripheral blood. CDR3 bases: TGTGCCAGCAGCTCGACTAGCTCCTCGGCAGAGACCCAGTACTTC. The encoded protein is CASSSTSSSAETQYF.